A single sample gave rise to the 30 T cell receptor beta chains below, sequenced in a study of cytomegalovirus exposure and HLA in healthy donors. The PCR contained 60 Vbeta and 13 Jbeta primers. Generated by immunoSEQ multiplex PCR, the TCRdb table keeps only in-frame clones and is missing some. The profile covers about 160,000 clones, with roughly 70% appearing a single time and 3% taken by the ten largest. Sequencing was carried out using PBMCs. The receptors were sampled from a woman aged 45-65 years in good health and CMV-seropositive.

This clone was observed a handful of times. The chain combines TRBV5-6 with TRBJ2-7; D is perhaps TRBD1 (5 bases). The germline V gene encodes CDR1 SGHDT and CDR2 YYEEEE. CDR3 length equals 16 residues. Trimming took 2 bases from V and 3 from J, leaving 18 bases between them. The CDR3, as DNA: TGTGCCAGCAGCTTTTTTATAAGGCAGGGATTCTACGAGCAGTACTTC. This translates into CASSFFIRQGFYEQYF.

This chain joins TRBV6-5 and TRBJ2-2, with 7 bases fitting TRBD2. This CDR3 region has 14 residues. The V segment lost 6 bases and the J segment 7 bases; nucleotides outside the gene matches: 8. The germline gives CDR1 MNHEY, CDR2 SVGAGI. The CDR3 is CASSRSGIGGELFF. The CDR3 DNA sequence: TGTGCCAGCAGCCGAAGCGGGATCGGCGGGGAGCTGTTTTTT.

V is TRBV5-1 and J is TRBJ2-5; D may be TRBD2 (5 bases). Germline V gives CDR1 SGHRS, CDR2 YFSETQ. V was trimmed by 4 bases and J by 3 bases, leaving 19 bases between them. The length of the CDR3 is 16 residues. CDR3 coding DNA: TGCGCCAGCAGCCGGACCCCAGGTGGGCGGGAAGAGACCCAGTACTTC. As protein: CASSRTPGGREETQYF.

The genes are TRBV11-2 and TRBJ1-6, with D unresolved. Looked up from germline, CDR1 is SGHAT and CDR2 is FQNNGV. V lost 0 bases and J 9 bases, leaving 15 bases between the germline ends. The CDR3 runs to 16 residues. The CDR3 sequence is CASSLDILTNGSPLHF. The CDR3 nucleotides are TGTGCCAGCAGCTTAGACATTTTAACCAACGGTTCACCCCTCCACTTT.

The chain joins TRBV10-1 to TRBJ2-1; TRBD1 might be the D (6 bases). From germline, CDR1 is WNHNN and CDR2 SYGVQD (reference sequence). The germline V and J ends were trimmed by 3 bases and 4 bases, with 16 bases remaining between them. The CDR3 extends over 16 amino acids. The CDR3: CASSDSARGRYNEQFF. CDR3 DNA: TGCGCCAGCAGTGATAGTGCCAGGGGAAGATACAATGAGCAGTTCTTC.

The chain combines TRBV9 with TRBJ1-4, with TRBD1 matching 7 bases. Germline assignment: CDR1 SGDLS and CDR2 YYNGEE. The ends lost 3 bases at V and 4 bases at J; junction bases unmatched: 3. The CDR3 has 14 amino acids. CDR3 residues: CASSEGADNEKLFF. The CDR3, as DNA: TGTGCCAGCAGCGAGGGGGCAGATAATGAAAAACTGTTTTTT. Full variable domain (outside the CDR3, taken from reference TRBV9 and TRBJ1-4): DSGVTQTPKHLITATGQRVTLRCSPRSGDLSVYWYQQSLDQGLQFLIQYYNGEERAKGNILERFSAQQFPDLHSELNLSSLELGDSALYFCASSEGADNEKLFFGSGTQLSVL.

Concerning this clone: A read error may account for a junction end that differs from germline. The V call is TRBV6-1, the J call TRBJ2-2; D is unresolved. This CDR3 contains 12 residues. Germline V gene lookup returns CDR1 MNHNS and CDR2 SASEGT. CDR3 amino acids: CASSGPVILVSF. CDR3 DNA sequence: TGTGCCAGCAGTGGCCCGGTAATATTGGTGAGCTTT.

Here the CDR3 reads CASSPPGTGIIYGYTF. The DNA of the CDR3 is TGTGCCAGCTCACCCCCGGGGACAGGGATAATCTATGGCTACACCTTC. The chain is built from TRBV18 and TRBJ1-2, with TRBD1 identical over 9 bases. The length of the CDR3 is 16 residues. The ends lost 3 bases at V and 4 bases at J; junction bases unmatched: 9. The germline gives CDR1 KGHSH, CDR2 LQKENI.

About this clone itself: A read error may produce the germline difference seen at one junction end. The V call is TRBV2, the J call TRBJ2-7, with D possibly being TRBD1 (6 bases). The CDR3 is made up of 12 amino acids. Germline assignment: CDR1 SNHLY and CDR2 FYNNEI. CDR3 DNA: TGTGCCGGCAGGACAGATTCCTACGAGCAGTACTTC. Amino acid sequence: CAGRTDSYEQYF.

This chain uses TRBV5-4 with TRBJ2-1, with 10 bases matching TRBD2. Germline CDR1 and CDR2: SGHNT and YYREEE (reference sequence). V gave up 0 bases and J gave up 5 bases; unmatched junction bases: 2. This CDR3 comprises 15 residues. This chain's CDR3 is CASSLVSGGHNEQFF. DNA of the CDR3: TGTGCCAGCAGCTTGGTTAGCGGGGGGCACAATGAGCAGTTCTTC.

The chain is built from TRBV7-3 and TRBJ1-1; weak D call: TRBD1 (6 bases). CDR3 length equals 13 residues. V lost 4 bases and J lost 5, with 11 bases in between. Germline V gene sequence: CDR1 SGHTA, CDR2 FQGTGA. The CDR3 DNA reads TGTGCCAGCAGCTCGGTACAGGGTACTGAAGCTTTCTTT. Amino acids: CASSSVQGTEAFF. Variable domain in full (rest from reference TRBV7-3 and TRBJ1-1): GAGVSQTPSNKVTEKGKYVELRCDPISGHTALYWYRQSLGQGPEFLIYFQGTGAADDSGLPNDRFFAVRPEGSVSTLKIQRTERGDSAVYLCASSSVQGTEAFFGQGTRLTVV.

V and J are TRBV2 and TRBJ1-2, with 9 bases fitting TRBD1. The CDR3 is 15 residues long. V dropped 4 bases and J dropped 3; count of bases not matched to a gene: 6. Germline V CDR1 and CDR2: SNHLY, FYNNEI. The CDR3 coding sequence is TGTGCCAGCAGTGGGGGACAGGGAGGCGACTATGGCTACACCTTC. Protein product: CASSGGQGGDYGYTF.

This rearrangement joins TRBV2 to TRBJ1-6, with D uncertain. This CDR3 region has 13 residues. Trimming stripped 6 bases from V and 10 bases from J, with 13 bases between. Germline V CDR1 and CDR2: SNHLY, FYNNEI. CDR3 DNA: TGTGCCAGCAGAGGAACACCGGAGTCACCCCTCCACTTT. Its translation: CASRGTPESPLHF.

This clone was detected a few times. The V call is TRBV6-6, the J call TRBJ2-7; D may be TRBD2 (5 bases). Trimming left V 5 bases short and J 0 bases short, with 14 bases between. There are 15 residues in the CDR3. Germline values: CDR1 MNHNY, CDR2 SVGAGI (reference sequence). CDR3 loop: CASSPQSRGSYEQYF. CDR3 nucleotides: TGTGCCAGCAGTCCCCAATCCCGGGGCTCCTACGAGCAGTACTTC.

The chain combines TRBV2 with TRBJ1-1; D remains ambiguous. The CDR3 is 14 residues long. Germline CDR1 SNHLY, CDR2 FYNNEI. Trimming left V 1 base short and J 7 bases short, with 13 bases between. The DNA of the CDR3 is TGTGCCAGCAGTGAAGGGTTCCCGGGATATGAAGCTTTCTTT. It specifies CASSEGFPGYEAFF.

This sequence joins TRBV2 and TRBJ2-5, with D possibly TRBD1 on 5 matching bases. Germline CDR1 is SNHLY and CDR2 is FYNNEI. Trimming left V 6 bases short and J 3 bases short, with 11 bases between. The CDR3 extends over 13 amino acids. The CDR3 spells CASRGTGEETQYF. The CDR3 nucleotides are TGTGCCAGCAGAGGAACAGGAGAAGAGACCCAGTACTTC.

J is TRBJ2-7 and V is TRBV6-1; a possible D gene is TRBD2 (5 bases). Germline V gives CDR1 MNHNS, CDR2 SASEGT. This CDR3 is built from 14 residues. V was shortened by 5 bases and J by 0 bases, with 11 bases between the two germline ends. The CDR3 DNA reads TGTGCCAGCAGTTATGGACTGGGCTCCTACGAGCAGTACTTC. This encodes CASSYGLGSYEQYF.

The V gene is TRBV18, the J gene TRBJ1-2, with 7 bases fitting TRBD1. After removal of 3 bases from V and 4 bases from J, the junction contained 5 bases not matched to a gene. The germline V gene has CDR1 KGHSH and CDR2 LQKENI. This CDR3 region has 14 residues. In DNA form, the CDR3 reads TGTGCCAGCTCACCCGCACAGGGGCCCTATGGCTACACCTTC. Its translation is CASSPAQGPYGYTF.

The genes are TRBV27 and TRBJ1-6, with 7 bases aligning to TRBD1. Germline V CDR1 and CDR2: MNHEY, SMNVEV (reference sequence). The CDR3 length is 15 residues. Germline trimming cut 6 bases from V and 3 bases from J; bases unmatched to any gene: 5. CDR3 loop: CASRLTGNYNSPLHF. As DNA, the CDR3 is TGTGCCAGCAGATTGACAGGGAACTATAATTCACCCCTCCACTTT.

The chain combines TRBV6-4 with TRBJ2-3; TRBD2 might be the D (6 bases). The CDR3 consists of 14 residues. The V end lost 2 bases, the J end lost 6 bases, and 12 bases lay between the germline ends. The germline CDR1 and CDR2 sequences are MRHNA and SNTAGT. The CDR3 DNA follows: TGTGCCAGCAGTGACACCGGAGGGTCCGATACGCAGTATTTT. Protein product: CASSDTGGSDTQYF.

This chain joins TRBV13 and TRBJ2-1; 9 bases align to TRBD2. This CDR3 spans 17 amino acids. The junction had 10 bases not matched to a gene; V was cut back by 5 bases and J by 2 bases. The germline gives CDR1 PRHDT, CDR2 FYEKMQ (reference sequence). CDR3 in amino acids: CASSNSRAGGTYNEQFF. The CDR3 DNA is TGTGCCAGCAGCAATAGCCGGGCGGGGGGGACCTACAATGAGCAGTTCTTC. Full variable domain (rest looked up from reference TRBV13 and TRBJ2-1): AAGVIQSPRHLIKEKRETATLKCYPIPRHDTVYWYQQGPGQDPQFLISFYEKMQSDKGSIPDRFSAQQFSDYHSELNMSSLELGDSALYFCASSNSRAGGTYNEQFFGPGTRLTVL.

This chain joins TRBV6-5 and TRBJ2-1; D may be TRBD1 (5 bases). The germline V gene has CDR1 MNHEY and CDR2 SVGAGI. The CDR3 runs 15 residues. The V gene lost 0 bases and the J gene lost 5 bases, with 11 bases spanning the gap. The CDR3, as DNA: TGTGCCAGCAGTTACTCAATACAGGCCGACAATGAGCAGTTCTTC. This encodes CASSYSIQADNEQFF.

V is TRBV5-5 and J is TRBJ1-2; TRBD1 matches 9 bases. Germline loops: CDR1 SGHKS, CDR2 YYEKEE (reference sequence). Unmatched junction bases numbered 5, after V lost 6 bases and J lost 8 bases. The CDR3 covers 12 residues. The CDR3 sequence is CASTMDRGGYTF. The CDR3 nucleotides read TGTGCCAGCACCATGGACAGGGGAGGCTACACCTTC.

V is TRBV30 and J is TRBJ1-1; maybe TRBD1 (5 bases). The CDR3 extends over 12 amino acids. Germline-derived CDR1 and CDR2 are GTSNPN and SVGIG (reference sequence). V dropped 5 bases and J dropped 5 bases, with 12 bases sitting between them. The DNA for the CDR3 is TGTGCCTGGTGGGGGACTCGGACTGAAGCTTTCTTT. Protein product: CAWWGTRTEAFF.

V is TRBV13 and J is TRBJ1-1, with 10 bases fitting TRBD1. The CDR3 consists of 17 residues. Germline V lookup: CDR1 PRHDT, CDR2 FYEKMQ (reference sequence). The ends lost 4 bases at V and 6 bases at J; junction bases unmatched: 14. The DNA for the CDR3 is TGTGCCAGCAGCTCGACACCCGGGACAGGGGTGGGACCTGAAGCTTTCTTT. Encoded protein: CASSSTPGTGVGPEAFF.

The chain recombines TRBV6-5 with TRBJ1-2; 7 nucleotides line up with TRBD1. The CDR3 runs 13 residues. Unmatched junction bases numbered 4, after V lost 5 bases and J lost 4 bases. CDR1 and CDR2 (germline): MNHEY, SVGAGI. The CDR3 nucleotides read TGTGCCAGCAGTCAAACAGGGGTCTATGGCTACACCTTC. It codes for CASSQTGVYGYTF.

This rearrangement joins TRBV7-9 to TRBJ2-1; D is uncertain. The V end lost 7 bases, the J end lost 0 bases, and 10 bases lay between the germline ends. The CDR3 runs to 14 residues. Germline values: CDR1 SEHNR, CDR2 FQNEAQ (reference sequence). In DNA, the CDR3 is TGTGCCAGCACCTTCCCCAGCTCCTACAATGAGCAGTTCTTC. Protein product: CASTFPSSYNEQFF.

V and J are TRBV5-1 and TRBJ2-7; possibly TRBD2 for D (5 bases). Germline V CDR1 and CDR2: SGHRS, YFSETQ. Trimming stripped 5 bases from V and 0 bases from J, with 15 bases between. CDR3 size: 15 residues. CDR3 sequence (DNA): TGCGCCAGCAGTTTCGGGATTTCAATCTCCTACGAGCAGTACTTC. This codes for CASSFGISISYEQYF.

Turning to this clone: The junction does not match germline at one end; this may be a read error. V gene TRBV2 combines with J gene TRBJ1-1; D unresolved. This CDR3 comprises 13 residues. Germline assignment: CDR1 SNHLY and CDR2 FYNNEI. The CDR3 sequence: CASREVVDTEAFF. Here the CDR3 DNA reads TGTGCCAGCAGGGAAGTGGTAGACACTGAAGCTTTCTTT. Supplemented by reference TRBV2 and TRBJ1-1, the full variable domain reads EPEVTQTPSHQVTQMGQEVILRCVPISNHLYFYWYRQILGQKVEFLVSFYNNEISEKSEIFDDQFSVERPDGSNFTLKIRSTKLEDSAMYFCASREVVDTEAFFGQGTRLTVV.

As regards this clone: The same CDR3 arises from other DNA sequences in this sample as well. V is TRBV10-1 and J is TRBJ1-1; D unresolved. The CDR3 extends over 13 amino acids. The germline CDR1 and CDR2 sequences are WNHNN and SYGVQD (reference sequence). The ends were cut back, 2 bases at V and 11 bases at J, with 15 bases in the middle. The CDR3 nucleotides are TGCGCCAGCAGTGAGGGTCGGGGTCAAGAGGCTTTCTTT. The encoded protein is CASSEGRGQEAFF.